This T cell receptor beta chain stems from a study of T cell responses to AZD1222 COVID-19 vaccine. V dropped 5 bases and J dropped 8 bases, with 13 bases sitting between them. This CDR3 has 13 residues. Germline V gene data show CDR1 as SEHNR and CDR2 as FQNEAQ (reference sequence). General observations from the study: The breadth and depth of Spike-specific TCRs increased once two AZD1222 doses had been given. Regions 160-218 and 743-854 held dominance among vaccine-associated CD4 TCRs, which spanned spike. The study sampled repertoires only after the peak T cell response. Within unmutated variant regions lay the reported targets of nearly half of spike-specific TCRs.

About this clone: Its specificity is not known.

Assay used: immunoSEQ multiplex PCR; TCRdb lists only in-frame clones, some missing. The sample totals more than 110,000 clones. The sequence derives from an adult in good health. The rearrangement links TRBV7-9 to TRBJ2-1; tentatively, D is TRBD1 or TRBD2 (5 bases each). The sequenced sample was peripheral blood. The CDR3 here is CASSLTRGDEQFF. CDR3 bases: TGTGCCAGCAGCCTCACCCGGGGCGATGAGCAGTTCTTC. The variable domain in full, completed from reference TRBV7-9 and TRBJ2-1, reads DTGVSQNPRHKITKRGQNVTFRCDPISEHNRLYWYRQTLGQGPEFLTYFQNEAQLEKSRLLSDRFSAERPKGSFSTLEIQRTEQGDSAMYLCASSLTRGDEQFFGPGTRLTVL.